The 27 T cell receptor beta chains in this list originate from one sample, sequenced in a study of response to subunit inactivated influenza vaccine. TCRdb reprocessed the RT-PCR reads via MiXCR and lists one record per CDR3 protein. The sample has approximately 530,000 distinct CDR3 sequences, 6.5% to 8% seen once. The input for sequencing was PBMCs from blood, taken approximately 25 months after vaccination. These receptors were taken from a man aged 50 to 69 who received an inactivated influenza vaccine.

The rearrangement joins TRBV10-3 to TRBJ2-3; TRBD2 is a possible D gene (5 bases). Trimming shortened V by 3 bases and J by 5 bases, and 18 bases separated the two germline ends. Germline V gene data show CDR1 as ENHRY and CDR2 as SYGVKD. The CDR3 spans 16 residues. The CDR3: CAISDSTIFDEDTQYF. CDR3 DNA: TGTGCCATCAGTGACTCGACTATATTCGATGAAGATACGCAGTATTTT.

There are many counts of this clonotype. CDR3 in amino acids: CASSGTSGVYEQYF. In DNA form, the CDR3 reads TGTGCCAGCAGCGGGACTAGCGGGGTCTACGAGCAGTACTTC. This chain uses TRBV11-1 with TRBJ2-7, with 13 bases matching TRBD2. CDR3 length equals 14 residues. Germline CDR1 is SGHAT and CDR2 is FQDESV (reference sequence). V lost 5 bases to trimming and J lost 3 bases; unmatched junction nucleotides: 1.

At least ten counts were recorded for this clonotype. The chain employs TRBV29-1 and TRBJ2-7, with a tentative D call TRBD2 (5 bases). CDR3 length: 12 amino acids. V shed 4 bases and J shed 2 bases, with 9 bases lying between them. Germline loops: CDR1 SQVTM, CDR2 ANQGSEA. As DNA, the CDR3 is TGCAGCGTTGGTGAGGGAGCCTACGAGCAGTACTTC. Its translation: CSVGEGAYEQYF.

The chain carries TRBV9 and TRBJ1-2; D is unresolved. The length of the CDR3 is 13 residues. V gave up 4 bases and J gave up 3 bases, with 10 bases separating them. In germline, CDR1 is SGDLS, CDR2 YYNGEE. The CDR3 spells CASSRTDYYGYTF. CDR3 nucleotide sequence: TGTGCCAGCAGCCGGACGGATTACTATGGCTACACCTTC.

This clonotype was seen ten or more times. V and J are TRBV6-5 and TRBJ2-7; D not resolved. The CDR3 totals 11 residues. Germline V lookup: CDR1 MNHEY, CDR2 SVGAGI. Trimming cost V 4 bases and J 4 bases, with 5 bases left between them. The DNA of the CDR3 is TGTGCCAGCAGTTCCTGGTACGAGCAGTACTTC. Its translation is CASSSWYEQYF.

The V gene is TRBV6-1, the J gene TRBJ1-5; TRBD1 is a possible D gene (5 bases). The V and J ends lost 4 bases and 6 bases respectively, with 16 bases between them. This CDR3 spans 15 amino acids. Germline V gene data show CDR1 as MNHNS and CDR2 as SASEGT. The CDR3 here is CASSGVSGQPQPQHF. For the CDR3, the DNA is TGTGCCAGCAGTGGGGTGTCAGGGCAGCCTCAGCCCCAGCATTTT.

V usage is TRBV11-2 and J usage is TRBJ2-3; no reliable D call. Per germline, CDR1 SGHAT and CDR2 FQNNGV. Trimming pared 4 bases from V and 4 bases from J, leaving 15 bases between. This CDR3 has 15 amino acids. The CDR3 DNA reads TGTGCCAGCAGCTCACACAGTTGGAGTGCAGATACGCAGTATTTT. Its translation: CASSSHSWSADTQYF.

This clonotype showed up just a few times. Here the CDR3 reads CASSTFRDEGREGNQPQHF. The DNA for the CDR3 is TGTGCCAGTAGTACCTTCAGAGATGAGGGACGGGAAGGCAATCAGCCCCAGCATTTT. This rearrangement joins TRBV19 to TRBJ1-5; possibly TRBD1 for D (5 bases). The CDR3 has 19 residues. Germline values: CDR1 LNHDA, CDR2 SQIVND (reference sequence). V dropped 4 bases and J dropped 2 bases, with 24 bases sitting between them. Supplemented by reference TRBV19 and TRBJ1-5, the full variable domain reads DGGITQSPKYLFRKEGQNVTLSCEQNLNHDAMYWYRQDPGQGLRLIYYSQIVNDFQKGDIAEGYSVSREKKESFPLTVTSAQKNPTAFYLCASSTFRDEGREGNQPQHFGDGTRLSIL.

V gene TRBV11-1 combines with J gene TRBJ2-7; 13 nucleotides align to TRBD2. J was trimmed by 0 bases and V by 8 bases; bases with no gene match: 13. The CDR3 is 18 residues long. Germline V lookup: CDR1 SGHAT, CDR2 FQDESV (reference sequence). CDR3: CASGTRTSGGSSSYEQYF. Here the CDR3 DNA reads TGTGCCAGCGGAACCCGGACTAGCGGGGGTTCGAGCTCCTACGAGCAGTACTTC.

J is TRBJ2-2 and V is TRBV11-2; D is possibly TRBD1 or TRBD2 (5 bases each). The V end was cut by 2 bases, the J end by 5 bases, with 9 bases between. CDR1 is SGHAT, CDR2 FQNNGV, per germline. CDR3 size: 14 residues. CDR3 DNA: TGTGCCAGCAGCTTATTTGGGGGAACCGGGGAGCTGTTTTTT. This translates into CASSLFGGTGELFF. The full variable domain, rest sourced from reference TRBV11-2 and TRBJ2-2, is EAGVAQSPRYKIIEKRQSVAFWCNPISGHATLYWYQQILGQGPKLLIQFQNNGVVDDSQLPKDRFSAERLKGVDSTLKIQPAKLEDSAVYLCASSLFGGTGELFFGEGSRLTVL.

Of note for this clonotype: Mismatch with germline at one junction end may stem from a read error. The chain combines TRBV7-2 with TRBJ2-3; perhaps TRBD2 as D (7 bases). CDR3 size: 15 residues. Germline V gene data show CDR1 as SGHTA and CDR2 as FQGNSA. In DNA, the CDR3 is TGTGCCGGCAGGGGACGCGGGAGTTCCGCAGATACGCAGTATTTT. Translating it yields CAGRGRGSSADTQYF.

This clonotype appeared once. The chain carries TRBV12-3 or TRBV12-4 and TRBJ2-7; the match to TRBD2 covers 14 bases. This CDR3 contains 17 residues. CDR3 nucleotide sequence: TGTACCCGCAGTCCGGGCGCCGGGACTAGCGGGGGCTACGAGCAGTACTTC. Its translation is CTRSPGAGTSGGYEQYF.

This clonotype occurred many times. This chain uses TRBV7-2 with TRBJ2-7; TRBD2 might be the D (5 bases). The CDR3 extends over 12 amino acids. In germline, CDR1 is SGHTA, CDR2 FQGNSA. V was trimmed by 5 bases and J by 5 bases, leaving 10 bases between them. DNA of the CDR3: TGTGCCAGCAGCACCTGGCGGGACGAGCAGTACTTC. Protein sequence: CASSTWRDEQYF. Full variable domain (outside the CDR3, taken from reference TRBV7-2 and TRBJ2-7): GAGVSQSPSNKVTEKGKDVELRCDPISGHTALYWYRQSLGQGLEFLIYFQGNSAPDKSGLPSDRFSAERTGGSVSTLTIQRTQQEDSAVYLCASSTWRDEQYFGPGTRLTVT.

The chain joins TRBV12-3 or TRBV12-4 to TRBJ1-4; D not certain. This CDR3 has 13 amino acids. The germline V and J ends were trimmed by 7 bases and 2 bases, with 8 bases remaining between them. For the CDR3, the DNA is TGTGCCAGCAAGAAAACGACTAATGAAAAACTGTTTTTT. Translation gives CASKKTTNEKLFF.

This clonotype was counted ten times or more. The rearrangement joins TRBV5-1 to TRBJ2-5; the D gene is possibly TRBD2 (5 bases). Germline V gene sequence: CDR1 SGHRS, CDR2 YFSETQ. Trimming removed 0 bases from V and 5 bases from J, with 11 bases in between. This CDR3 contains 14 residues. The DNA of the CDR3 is TGCGCCAGCAGCTTGGGACCTTGGGAGGAGACCCAGTACTTC. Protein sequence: CASSLGPWEETQYF. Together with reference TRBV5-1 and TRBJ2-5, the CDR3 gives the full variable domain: KAGVTQTPRYLIKTRGQQVTLSCSPISGHRSVSWYQQTPGQGLQFLFEYFSETQRNKGNFPGRFSGRQFSNSRSEMNVSTLELGDSALYLCASSLGPWEETQYFGPGTRLLVL.

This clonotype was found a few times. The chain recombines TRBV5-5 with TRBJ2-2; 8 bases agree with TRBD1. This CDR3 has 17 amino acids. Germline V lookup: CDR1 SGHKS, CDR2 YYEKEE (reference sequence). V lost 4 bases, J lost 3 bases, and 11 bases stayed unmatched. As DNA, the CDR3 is TGTGCCAGCAGCGACCTCCCCGCAGGGGGCTACACCGGGGAGCTGTTTTTT. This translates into CASSDLPAGGYTGELFF.

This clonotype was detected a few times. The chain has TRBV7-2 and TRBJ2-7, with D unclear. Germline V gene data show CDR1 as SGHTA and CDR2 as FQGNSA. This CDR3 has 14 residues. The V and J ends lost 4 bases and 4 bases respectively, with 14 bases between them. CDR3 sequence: CASSSVGPLYEQYF. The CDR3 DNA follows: TGTGCCAGCAGCTCCGTCGGCCCATTATACGAGCAGTACTTC.

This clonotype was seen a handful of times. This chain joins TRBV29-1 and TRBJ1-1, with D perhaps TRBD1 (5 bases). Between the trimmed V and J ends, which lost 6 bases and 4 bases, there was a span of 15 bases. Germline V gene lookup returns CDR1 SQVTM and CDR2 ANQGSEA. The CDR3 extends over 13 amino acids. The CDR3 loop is CSVGPRVGTEAFF. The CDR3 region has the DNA TGCAGCGTGGGGCCCCGGGTTGGCACTGAAGCTTTCTTT.

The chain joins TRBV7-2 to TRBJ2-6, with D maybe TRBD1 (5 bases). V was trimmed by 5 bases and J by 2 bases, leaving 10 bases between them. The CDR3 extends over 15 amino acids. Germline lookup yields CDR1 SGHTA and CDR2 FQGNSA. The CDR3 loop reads CASSLRDTGANVLTF. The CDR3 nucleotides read TGTGCCAGCAGCCTCAGGGATACTGGGGCCAACGTCCTGACTTTC.

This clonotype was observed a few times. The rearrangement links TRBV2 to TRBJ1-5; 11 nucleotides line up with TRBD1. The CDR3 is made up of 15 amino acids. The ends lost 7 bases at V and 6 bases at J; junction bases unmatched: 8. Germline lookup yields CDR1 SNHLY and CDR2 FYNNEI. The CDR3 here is CASTEWTGGIQPQHF. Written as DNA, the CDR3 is TGTGCCAGCACGGAATGGACAGGGGGCATTCAGCCCCAGCATTTT.

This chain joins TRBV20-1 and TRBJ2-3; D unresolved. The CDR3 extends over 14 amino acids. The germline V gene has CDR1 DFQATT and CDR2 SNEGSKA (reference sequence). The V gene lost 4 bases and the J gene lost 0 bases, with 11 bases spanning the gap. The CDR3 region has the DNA TGCAGTGCTACGGACGTGGCTAGCACAGATACGCAGTATTTT. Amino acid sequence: CSATDVASTDTQYF.

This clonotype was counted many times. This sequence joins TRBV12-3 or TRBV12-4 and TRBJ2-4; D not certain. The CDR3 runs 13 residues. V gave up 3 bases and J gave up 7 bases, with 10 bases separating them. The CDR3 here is CASSLGSYNIQYF. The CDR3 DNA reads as TGTGCCAGCAGTTTGGGGTCATATAACATTCAGTACTTC.

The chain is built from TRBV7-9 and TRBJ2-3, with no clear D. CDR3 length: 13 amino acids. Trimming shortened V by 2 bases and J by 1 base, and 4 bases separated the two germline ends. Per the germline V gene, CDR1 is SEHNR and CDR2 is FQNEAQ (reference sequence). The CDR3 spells CASSLYGTDTQYF. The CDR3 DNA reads TGTGCCAGCAGCTTATATGGCACAGATACGCAGTATTTT.

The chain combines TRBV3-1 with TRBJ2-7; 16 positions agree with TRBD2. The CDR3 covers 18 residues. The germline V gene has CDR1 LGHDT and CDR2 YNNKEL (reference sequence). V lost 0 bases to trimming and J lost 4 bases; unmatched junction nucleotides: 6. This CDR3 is CASSQDLGTSGRGYEQYF. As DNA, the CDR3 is TGTGCCAGCAGCCAAGATCTAGGGACTAGCGGGAGGGGATACGAGCAGTACTTC.

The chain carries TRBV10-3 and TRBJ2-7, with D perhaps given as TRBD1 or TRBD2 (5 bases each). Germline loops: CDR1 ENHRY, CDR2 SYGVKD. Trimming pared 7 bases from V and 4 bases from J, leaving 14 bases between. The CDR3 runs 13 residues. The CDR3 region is CAITGDVKYEQYF. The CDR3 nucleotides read TGTGCCATCACCGGGGACGTAAAGTACGAGCAGTACTTC.

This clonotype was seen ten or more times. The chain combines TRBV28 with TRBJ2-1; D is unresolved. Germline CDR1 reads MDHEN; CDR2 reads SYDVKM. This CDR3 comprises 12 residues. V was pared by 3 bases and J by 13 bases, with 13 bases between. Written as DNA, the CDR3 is TGTGCCAGCAGTTTCTACCCCACCCCCCAGTTCTTC. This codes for CASSFYPTPQFF. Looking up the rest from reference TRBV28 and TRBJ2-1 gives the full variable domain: DVKVTQSSRYLVKRTGEKVFLECVQDMDHENMFWYRQDPGLGLRLIYFSYDVKMKEKGDIPEGYSVSREKKERFSLILESASTNQTSMYLCASSFYPTPQFFGPGTRLTVL.

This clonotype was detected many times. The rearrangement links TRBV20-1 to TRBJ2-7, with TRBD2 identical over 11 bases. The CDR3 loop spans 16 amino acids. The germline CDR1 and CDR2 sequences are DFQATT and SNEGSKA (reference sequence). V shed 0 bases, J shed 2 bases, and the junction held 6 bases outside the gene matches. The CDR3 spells CSAREQTSGTPYEQYF. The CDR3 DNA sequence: TGCAGTGCTAGAGAACAGACTAGCGGGACTCCCTACGAGCAGTACTTC.